This T cell receptor beta chain was observed in a study of CD8 T cells in ankylosing spondylitis (dated by TCRdb to the late 2010s). Regarding the study in general: To find TCR variants linked to disease, the study profiled T cell receptor beta repertoires in ankylosing spondylitis patients and healthy donors. The full study cohort comprised 25 ankylosing spondylitis patients and over a hundred healthy donors. Samples of peripheral blood were taken, and for ankylosing spondylitis patients, synovial fluid was collected as well.

Relative to germline, V is 8 bases shorter and J is 7 bases shorter, with 18 bases between their ends. The CDR3 covers 13 residues, taking in both the cysteine and the phenylalanine. The DNA shown is the 39-base CDR3, in frame from base 1. Summary of the overall study and its limitations: Significant enrichment of the disease-linked clones was reported in matched synovial fluid samples from ankylosing spondylitis patients. Blood from ankylosing spondylitis patients appeared to be characterized by a TCR beta motif composed of eight or nine highly homologous amino acid variants. The disease-linked clones showed a CD8+ phenotype and occurred at relatively low frequencies in peripheral blood. Some motif variants had previously been reported in the synovial fluid and blood of reactive arthritis patients, which suggests shared mechanisms of disease initiation.

A word on this clonotype: It lacks a known antigen. Qualities for individual bases were not recorded, and no much larger clone is one base off.

For sequencing, an Illumina HiSeq 2500 was employed. Quantitative 5'-RACE with molecular barcodes was the method used to prepare the TCR beta libraries. In the paper's pipeline: Disease-linked TCR variants were identified with a new computational method built on a probabilistic model of VDJ rearrangement. The raw public data were reprocessed by TCRdb itself: fastp quality trimming at Q25, MiXCR clonotype calling, in-frame beta chains only. Duplicate CDR3 protein sequences are folded into a single record with the most common DNA and genes. The V and J calls were not made by the authors but by TCRdb's processing. This sample lists 250,000 to 300,000 distinct CDR3 sequences; 15% to 20% were detected once. Roughly a third of the sample is in the top ten clones.

The sequence was collected from a male donor with ankylosing spondylitis or in good health (not recorded which). Sequencing was carried out using blood, either unsorted or a sorted T cell fraction (not recorded which). The chain is made from TRBV12-3 or TRBV12-4 and TRBJ2-7; TRBD2 is perhaps the D gene, given 6 matching bases. The sequenced DNA: TGTGCCAGCTCACTAGCTTTGATAGAGGAGCAGTACTTC. This codes for CASSLALIEEQYF.